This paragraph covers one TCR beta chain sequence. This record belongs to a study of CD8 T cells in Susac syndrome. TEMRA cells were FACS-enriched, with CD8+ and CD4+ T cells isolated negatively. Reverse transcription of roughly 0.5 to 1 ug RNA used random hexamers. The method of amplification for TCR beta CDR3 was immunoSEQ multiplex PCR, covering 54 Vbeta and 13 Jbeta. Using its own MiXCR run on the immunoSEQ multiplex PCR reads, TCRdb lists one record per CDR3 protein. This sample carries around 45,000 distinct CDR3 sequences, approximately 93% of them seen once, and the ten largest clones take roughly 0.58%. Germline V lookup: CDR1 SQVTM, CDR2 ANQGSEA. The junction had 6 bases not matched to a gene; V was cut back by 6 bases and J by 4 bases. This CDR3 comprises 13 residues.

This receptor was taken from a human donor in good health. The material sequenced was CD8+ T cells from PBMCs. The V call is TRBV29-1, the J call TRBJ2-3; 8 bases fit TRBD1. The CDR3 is CSVLTGVADTQYF. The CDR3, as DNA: TGCAGCGTGCTGACAGGGGTCGCAGATACGCAGTATTTT.